Sequencing of this T cell receptor beta chain was carried out in a study of control samples from healthy donors and cancer patients. The assay was immunoSEQ multiplex PCR, and TCRdb's table has in-frame clones only and misses some. The sample shows some 160,000 clones, 85% to 95% of them seen only once. CDR1 SGHRS and CDR2 YFSETQ come from the germline V gene. The CDR3 consists of 16 residues. Deletions cut 0 bases from V and 0 bases from J, with 11 bases between. This chain joins TRBV5-1 and TRBJ2-3; no reliable D call. The receptor's source is a woman in her 40s in good health. Material for sequencing was blood. CDR3 sequence: CASSLGPTRSTDTQYF. The CDR3 DNA reads as TGCGCCAGCAGCTTGGGGCCGACCCGTAGCACAGATACGCAGTATTTT. Complete variable domain (other parts from reference TRBV5-1 and TRBJ2-3): KAGVTQTPRYLIKTRGQQVTLSCSPISGHRSVSWYQQTPGQGLQFLFEYFSETQRNKGNFPGRFSGRQFSNSRSEMNVSTLELGDSALYLCASSLGPTRSTDTQYFGPGTRLTVL.